Shown below are 15 T cell receptor beta chains from a single sample sequenced in a study of shared clonotypes between healthy human individuals. Terminally differentiated effector memory CD45RA+ cells were left out of the naive CD8 fraction, which was CD45RO-negative and positively selected for CCR7. Profiling relied on immunoSEQ multiplex PCR, and the TCRdb table lists in-frame clones only, not all of them. The data hold a few million clones, with about 94% observed a single time. The sample taken for sequencing was naive CD8+ T cells from PBMCs. The receptors derive from a man aged 18 to 29 in good health. Some clones in this sample may be carry-over from other donors' samples.

The gene calls are TRBV28 and TRBJ1-2; no clear D. Germline V gene sequence: CDR1 MDHEN, CDR2 SYDVKM. V lost 1 base and J lost 0, with 6 bases in between. CDR3 length: 14 residues. This CDR3 is CASSLYPANYGYTF. The CDR3 region has the DNA TGTGCCAGCAGTTTATACCCTGCTAACTATGGCTACACCTTC.

The chain is built from TRBV7-9 and TRBJ2-1; 7 nucleotides line up with TRBD1. Germline loops: CDR1 SEHNR, CDR2 FQNEAQ (reference sequence). The CDR3 runs 14 residues. Trimming cost V 5 bases and J 6 bases; bases outside gene matches: 7. CDR3 in DNA: TGTGCCAGCAGCGGGCGACAGGGATCCAATGAGCAGTTCTTC. This translates into CASSGRQGSNEQFF.

This chain connects TRBV15 to TRBJ2-7, with 9 bases fitting TRBD1. There are 16 residues in the CDR3. Germline V gene data show CDR1 as LNHNV and CDR2 as YYDKDF (reference sequence). Trimming cost V 3 bases and J 2 bases; bases outside gene matches: 8. This CDR3 reads CATSSLRTGAPYEQYF. In nucleotides, the CDR3 is TGTGCCACCAGCAGCCTTAGGACAGGGGCCCCCTACGAGCAGTACTTC.

The chain employs TRBV10-3 and TRBJ2-3, with a weak D call TRBD1 (7 bases). This CDR3 is built from 13 residues. The germline CDR1 and CDR2 sequences are ENHRY and SYGVKD. Trimming took off 6 bases at V and 5 bases at J, with 12 bases between the two ends. The CDR3, as DNA: TGTGCCATCAGCCCCAGGGGGGAAGATACGCAGTATTTT. Its protein product is CAISPRGEDTQYF.

The chain uses TRBV6-1 and TRBJ1-2, with D maybe TRBD1 (6 bases). Germline assignment: CDR1 MNHNS and CDR2 SASEGT. This CDR3 region has 14 residues. Deletions cut 4 bases from V and 4 bases from J, with 13 bases between. The CDR3 loop is CASSGIQGGYGYTF. CDR3 DNA sequence: TGTGCCAGCAGTGGGATACAGGGAGGCTATGGCTACACCTTC.

The rearrangement joins TRBV28 to TRBJ1-4; 7 bases agree with TRBD1. Looked up from germline, CDR1 is MDHEN and CDR2 is SYDVKM. This CDR3 comprises 15 residues. Trimming at V came to 6 bases and at J to 0 bases, leaving 4 bases not matched to a gene. CDR3 region: CASSRGTATNEKLFF. For the CDR3, the DNA is TGTGCCAGCAGCCGTGGGACAGCAACTAATGAAAAACTGTTTTTT. Supplemented by reference TRBV28 and TRBJ1-4, the full variable domain reads DVKVTQSSRYLVKRTGEKVFLECVQDMDHENMFWYRQDPGLGLRLIYFSYDVKMKEKGDIPEGYSVSREKKERFSLILESASTNQTSMYLCASSRGTATNEKLFFGSGTQLSVL.

This CDR3 reads CSVPTPYTEAFF. The CDR3 bases are TGCAGCGTTCCCACCCCGTACACTGAAGCTTTCTTT. The gene calls are TRBV29-1 and TRBJ1-1; D unresolved. The CDR3 spans 12 residues. V gave up 5 bases and J gave up 3 bases, with 10 bases separating them. Germline V CDR1 and CDR2: SQVTM, ANQGSEA.

The chain has TRBV25-1 and TRBJ1-1; D uncertain. This CDR3 has 12 residues. Germline CDR1 MGHDK, CDR2 SYGVNS. Trimming pared 5 bases from V and 7 bases from J, leaving 11 bases between. CDR3 DNA: TGTGCCAGCAGTAAAGGACGGAATGAAGCTTTCTTT. It specifies CASSKGRNEAFF.

The chain combines TRBV6-6 with TRBJ2-7, with unresolved D. The V gene's germline CDR1 is MNHNY and CDR2 SVGAGI (reference sequence). V lost 2 bases and J lost 7, with 12 bases in between. CDR3 size: 13 residues. This CDR3 reads CASSYQEMKEQYF. DNA of the CDR3: TGTGCCAGCAGTTACCAGGAAATGAAAGAGCAGTACTTC.

The chain carries TRBV9 and TRBJ2-7; D may be TRBD2 (6 bases). Germline V gives CDR1 SGDLS, CDR2 YYNGEE. CDR3 length equals 12 residues. Trimming stripped 4 bases from V and 7 bases from J, with 12 bases between. Written as DNA, the CDR3 is TGTGCCAGCAGCCTCGGCAGCGGGGAGCAGTACTTC. Its protein product is CASSLGSGEQYF.

The rearrangement uses TRBV7-6 and TRBJ2-7, with 10 bases that match TRBD1. V trimming: 3 bases; J trimming: 3 bases; junction bases outside the gene matches: 8. The germline V gene encodes CDR1 SGHVS and CDR2 FNYEAQ. The CDR3 runs 16 residues. The CDR3 region has the DNA TGTGCCAGCAGCTTGGGCTTAGGGGACAGGGGCTACGAGCAGTACTTC. It yields the protein CASSLGLGDRGYEQYF.

This chain links TRBV7-8 with TRBJ2-7; no definite D call. CDR1 SGHVS and CDR2 FQNEAQ come from the germline V gene. Trimming took 2 bases from V and 4 from J, leaving 15 bases between them. The CDR3 covers 15 residues. In DNA, the CDR3 is TGTGCCAGCAGCTTAATAGGGCACAATGGGTACGAGCAGTACTTC. Its protein is CASSLIGHNGYEQYF.

With respect to this clone: This CDR3 is also generated by other DNA sequences in the sample. J is TRBJ2-7 and V is TRBV19; no clear D. Germline V gene lookup returns CDR1 LNHDA and CDR2 SQIVND (reference sequence). V dropped 0 bases and J dropped 4 bases, with 7 bases sitting between them. The CDR3 covers 13 residues. Here the CDR3 reads CASSIDRSYEQYF. As DNA, the CDR3 is TGTGCCAGTAGTATAGACAGGTCGTACGAGCAGTACTTC.

The chain links TRBV7-8 to TRBJ2-5; 9 nucleotides agree with TRBD2. CDR3 length equals 16 residues. After removal of 5 bases from V and 4 bases from J, the junction contained 11 bases not matched to a gene. Looked up from germline, CDR1 is SGHVS and CDR2 is FQNEAQ. In DNA form, the CDR3 reads TGTGCCAGCAGCCCGAATGTGGCGGGAGGGAGAGAGACCCAGTACTTC. Encoded protein: CASSPNVAGGRETQYF.

This sequence joins TRBV28 and TRBJ2-4; a possible D gene is TRBD1 (5 bases). Trimming removed 6 bases from V and 1 base from J, with 16 bases in between. There are 16 residues in the CDR3. CDR1 MDHEN and CDR2 SYDVKM come from the germline V gene. This chain's CDR3 is CASRGQPTRAKNIQYF. In DNA, the CDR3 is TGTGCCAGCAGGGGGCAACCGACACGTGCCAAAAACATTCAGTACTTC.